What follows are 17 T cell receptor beta chains derived from one specimen sequenced in a study of blood T cell repertoires in COVID-19. The assay was immunoSEQ multiplex PCR, and TCRdb's table has in-frame clones only and misses some. The sample has under 300,000 clones, around 85% seen once. Sequencing was carried out using peripheral blood. The receptors come from a human donor with COVID-19, enrolled during active disease. The donor label of this sample is uncertain.

A remark on this clone: Other DNA sequences from this sample encode an identical CDR3 as well. The chain has TRBV3-1 (or the pseudogene TRBV3-2) and TRBJ1-5, with D maybe TRBD1 (6 bases). This CDR3 spans 16 amino acids. The V and J ends lost 2 bases and 3 bases respectively, with 14 bases between them. The germline V gene has CDR1 LGHDT and CDR2 YNNKEL (reference sequence). For the CDR3, the DNA is TGTGCCAGCAGCCAAACCCCGGACAGTTACAATCAGCCCCAGCATTTT. As protein: CASSQTPDSYNQPQHF.

The gene calls are TRBV19 and TRBJ2-7, with 7 bases matching TRBD2. This CDR3 is 14 amino acids long. Trimming took 4 bases from V and 3 from J; bases not matched to a gene: 6. The germline V gene encodes CDR1 LNHDA and CDR2 SQIVND (reference sequence). CDR3 nucleotides: TGTGCCAGTAGTAGGGAGGGCCCCTTCTACGAGCAGTACTTC. Translation gives CASSREGPFYEQYF.

Only a few counts were recorded for this clone. The V and J genes are TRBV5-1 and TRBJ1-3; 10 positions match TRBD1. There are 16 residues in the CDR3. Trimming removed 4 bases from V and 4 bases from J; junction bases left unmatched: 8. Germline V gene data show CDR1 as SGHRS and CDR2 as YFSETQ. CDR3 DNA: TGCGCCAGCAGCCGGACCGGGACAGGGGTCGGAAACACCATATATTTT. Its translation: CASSRTGTGVGNTIYF.

In DNA, the CDR3 is TGTGCCAGCAGCTTAATCTCTCCCAGGACAGGGGATACTGAAGCTTTCTTT. This sequence encodes CASSLISPRTGDTEAFF. The chain couples TRBV7-9 to TRBJ1-1; 9 bases match TRBD1. This CDR3 has 17 residues. Germline CDR1 is SEHNR and CDR2 is FQNEAQ (reference sequence). V lost 2 bases and J lost 5; bases outside the gene matches: 12.

The chain links TRBV7-2 to TRBJ2-1; 13 nucleotides agree with TRBD2. The CDR3 consists of 16 residues. Germline V CDR1 and CDR2: SGHTA, FQGNSA. The J segment lost 6 bases and the V segment lost 5 bases, leaving 7 bases of the junction unmatched. The CDR3: CASSRWTSGGPNEQFF. CDR3 nucleotides: TGTGCCAGCAGCAGATGGACTAGCGGGGGCCCCAATGAGCAGTTCTTC.

For the CDR3, the DNA is TGTGCCAGCAGTTACCCAGGGGGCGACTCACCCCTCCACTTT. Encoded protein: CASSYPGGDSPLHF. The chain employs TRBV28 and TRBJ1-6, with 8 bases lining up with TRBD1. From germline, CDR1 is MDHEN and CDR2 SYDVKM. J was trimmed by 10 bases and V by 4 bases; bases with no gene match: 6. The CDR3 is 14 amino acids.

In nucleotides, the CDR3 is TGCAGCGGCAGGGGACCTTCCGGGGGCACAGATACGCAGTATTTT. Translation gives CSGRGPSGGTDTQYF. This chain uses TRBV29-1 with TRBJ2-3; D is perhaps TRBD1 (6 bases). The CDR3 contains 15 residues. Germline V lookup: CDR1 SQVTM, CDR2 ANQGSEA. The ends were cut back, 7 bases at V and 1 base at J, with 18 bases in the middle.

This clone was counted a few times. V and J are TRBV2 and TRBJ1-2; maybe TRBD1 (5 bases). Per germline, CDR1 SNHLY and CDR2 FYNNEI. This CDR3 contains 13 residues. Trimming removed 7 bases at V and 6 bases at J, with 15 bases between. CDR3 sequence: CASTPLQGNGYTF. DNA for the CDR3: TGTGCCAGCACCCCCCTCCAGGGTAATGGCTACACCTTC.

The V call is TRBV5-1, the J call TRBJ1-2; D is perhaps TRBD1 (6 bases). The CDR3 runs to 15 residues. The germline V and J ends were trimmed by 0 bases and 4 bases, with 13 bases remaining between them. Germline V gene data show CDR1 as SGHRS and CDR2 as YFSETQ. The CDR3 DNA reads TGCGCCAGCAGCTTGGCCGAAGGGGGGGCCTATGGCTACACCTTC. Amino acids: CASSLAEGGAYGYTF.

The DNA of the CDR3 is TGCGCCAGCAGCCGGGACAGAGGAGAGACCCAGTACTTC. It codes for CASSRDRGETQYF. The J gene is TRBJ2-5, the V gene TRBV5-1; TRBD1 aligns across 7 bases. The germline CDR1 and CDR2 sequences are SGHRS and YFSETQ. The CDR3 covers 13 residues. V lost 4 bases and J lost 4; bases outside the gene matches: 4.

This clone was counted once. The V gene is TRBV6-1, the J gene TRBJ2-7; possible D gene TRBD1, 6 bases. CDR1 and CDR2 (germline): MNHNS, SASEGT. The CDR3 covers 13 residues. Trimming left V 3 bases short and J 5 bases short, with 11 bases between. The CDR3 loop is CASSDQRGNEQYF. The CDR3 DNA follows: TGTGCCAGCAGTGACCAAAGGGGGAACGAGCAGTACTTC.

V is TRBV9 and J is TRBJ1-2, with unresolved D. V lost 0 bases and J 4 bases, leaving 10 bases between the germline ends. The CDR3 has 14 residues. The V gene's germline CDR1 is SGDLS and CDR2 YYNGEE. The CDR3 protein is CASSVGQTIYGYTF. CDR3 in DNA: TGTGCCAGCAGCGTAGGTCAGACAATCTATGGCTACACCTTC.

This clone was picked up one time. The rearrangement joins TRBV2 to TRBJ1-1; 7 nucleotides line up with TRBD1. The CDR3 contains 15 residues. V was clipped by 6 bases and J by 7 bases; unmatched bases: 14. Germline V lookup: CDR1 SNHLY, CDR2 FYNNEI. CDR3 protein: CASRDGTVSLLEAFF. In DNA, the CDR3 is TGTGCCAGCAGGGACGGGACAGTGAGTTTACTTGAAGCTTTCTTT.

V and J are TRBV5-1 and TRBJ2-1, with a possible D match to TRBD2 (6 bases). The CDR3 is 15 amino acids. Germline V CDR1 and CDR2: SGHRS, YFSETQ. Trimming removed 5 bases at V and 7 bases at J, with 19 bases between. CDR3 in amino acids: CASSRASGPVNEQFF. The CDR3, as DNA: TGCGCCAGCAGTAGGGCAAGCGGGCCGGTAAATGAGCAGTTCTTC.

V gene TRBV28 combines with J gene TRBJ1-4; 8 bases align to TRBD1. There are 15 residues in the CDR3. V lost 8 bases, J lost 7 bases, and 12 bases stayed unmatched. Germline lookup yields CDR1 MDHEN and CDR2 SYDVKM. The CDR3 DNA sequence: TGTGCCAGCTCTGCTCATGGGACAGGTGGTGAAAAACTGTTTTTT. It encodes CASSAHGTGGEKLFF. The entire variable domain, with the rest obtained from reference TRBV28 and TRBJ1-4, is as follows: DVKVTQSSRYLVKRTGEKVFLECVQDMDHENMFWYRQDPGLGLRLIYFSYDVKMKEKGDIPEGYSVSREKKERFSLILESASTNQTSMYLCASSAHGTGGEKLFFGSGTQLSVL.

V usage is TRBV12-3 or TRBV12-4 and J usage is TRBJ2-7, with TRBD1 identical over 7 bases. The V and J ends lost 3 bases and 2 bases, in that order; junction bases with no gene match: 1. The CDR3 runs to 13 residues. The CDR3 region has the DNA TGTGCCAGCAGTTTGGGACAGCCCTACGAGCAGTACTTC. Translation: CASSLGQPYEQYF.

The V and J genes are TRBV27 and TRBJ2-5; 11 positions match TRBD2. Germline CDR1 MNHEY, CDR2 SMNVEV (reference sequence). Trimming at V came to 6 bases and at J to 5 bases, leaving 11 bases not matched to a gene. The CDR3 is 16 residues long. CDR3 amino acids: CASSPSGTSGGETQYF. In DNA form, the CDR3 reads TGTGCCAGCAGCCCCTCCGGGACTAGCGGTGGGGAGACCCAGTACTTC.